Below are 24 T cell receptor beta chains sequenced from a single sample in a study of PD-1 blockade in mismatch repair-deficient tumors. Described time point: approximately 10-day in vitro stimulation with candidate neoantigen peptide 4. The data were produced by immunoSEQ multiplex PCR, yet TCRdb's version contains in-frame clones alone and is incomplete. Here the sample spans roughly 14,000 clones, around 80% being singletons. What these receptors recognize is not known. Here the sequenced sample was cells cultured in vitro, taken from a patient treated with pembrolizumab. The receptors come from an adult with mismatch repair-deficient cancer.

By share, this clone ranks as medium-sized. The CDR3 DNA reads as TGTGCCAGTCGGATCGCGGACAGGGGAGACTACGAGCAGTACTTC. Protein: CASRIADRGDYEQYF. The chain employs TRBV19 and TRBJ2-7, with TRBD1 identical over 9 bases. V lost 8 bases and J lost 3; bases outside the gene matches: 11. Germline loops: CDR1 LNHDA, CDR2 SQIVND (reference sequence). The CDR3 totals 15 residues.

J is TRBJ1-2 and V is TRBV7-3; 11 positions agree with TRBD1. Germline V gene sequence: CDR1 SGHTA, CDR2 FQGTGA. The CDR3 loop spans 13 amino acids. J lost 7 bases, V lost 8 bases, and 6 bases had no gene match. The CDR3 DNA reads as TGTGCCAGCCGGACAGGGGGCCAGATTGGCTACACCTTC. Amino acids: CASRTGGQIGYTF.

The chain uses TRBV10-3 and TRBJ1-2; no definite D call. The CDR3 has 13 amino acids. CDR1 ENHRY and CDR2 SYGVKD come from the germline V gene. The V end lost 10 bases, the J end lost 8 bases, and 20 bases lay between the germline ends. CDR3: CATHTEIGGGYTF. For the CDR3, the DNA is TGTGCCACCCATACAGAGATCGGAGGGGGCTACACCTTC.

This chain links TRBV5-1 with TRBJ2-5; 11 bases are shared with TRBD2. Germline CDR1 and CDR2: SGHRS and YFSETQ. V trimming: 4 bases; J trimming: 4 bases; junction bases outside the gene matches: 6. The CDR3 sequence is 15 residues long. The CDR3 region is CASSLSGRAIETQYF. CDR3 sequence (DNA): TGCGCCAGCAGCCTTAGCGGGAGGGCCATAGAGACCCAGTACTTC.

The chain carries TRBV7-9 and TRBJ1-1; the D gene is possibly TRBD1 (6 bases). The CDR3 covers 12 residues. Germline loops: CDR1 SEHNR, CDR2 FQNEAQ (reference sequence). V was pared by 5 bases and J by 6 bases, with 10 bases between. The CDR3 region is CASSLGTSEAFF. The CDR3 nucleotides are TGTGCCAGCAGCCTTGGGACATCTGAAGCTTTCTTT.

The chain recombines TRBV28 with TRBJ2-5, with TRBD1 matching 10 bases. The CDR3 covers 18 residues. V gave up 5 bases and J gave up 5 bases; unmatched junction bases: 17. CDR1 and CDR2 from the germline V gene are MDHEN and SYDVKM. The CDR3 sequence is CASSLGRDRGHLWETQYF. DNA for the CDR3: TGTGCCAGCAGTCTAGGGCGGGACAGGGGACACCTGTGGGAGACCCAGTACTTC. The full variable domain, in which reference TRBV28 and TRBJ2-5 provide the parts outside the CDR3, is DVKVTQSSRYLVKRTGEKVFLECVQDMDHENMFWYRQDPGLGLRLIYFSYDVKMKEKGDIPEGYSVSREKKERFSLILESASTNQTSMYLCASSLGRDRGHLWETQYFGPGTRLLVL.

The chain has TRBV6-5 and TRBJ2-7, with 7 bases that match TRBD1. Germline V gives CDR1 MNHEY, CDR2 SVGAGI. V lost 3 bases and J lost 2; bases outside the gene matches: 7. This CDR3 spans 15 amino acids. The CDR3 spells CASSYQKTGTYEQYF. The CDR3 region has the DNA TGTGCCAGCAGTTATCAGAAGACAGGGACCTACGAGCAGTACTTC.

The chain has TRBV29-1 and TRBJ2-2, with D perhaps being TRBD1 or TRBD2 (5 bases each). Germline V gene data show CDR1 as SQVTM and CDR2 as ANQGSEA. Deletions cut 4 bases from V and 4 bases from J, with 16 bases between. This CDR3 comprises 15 residues. DNA for the CDR3: TGCAGCGTTGGGGGCCCGGGGTGGGGCACCGGGGAGCTGTTTTTT. Protein: CSVGGPGWGTGELFF.

The chain links TRBV2 to TRBJ1-4; the match to TRBD1 covers 9 bases. The CDR3 is 13 amino acids. Per the germline V gene, CDR1 is SNHLY and CDR2 is FYNNEI. The V and J ends lost 3 bases and 8 bases, in that order; junction bases with no gene match: 1. The CDR3 nucleotides are TGTGCCAGCAGTGATGGGACAGGGGAAAAACTGTTTTTT. This codes for CASSDGTGEKLFF.

The chain joins TRBV5-1 to TRBJ1-4; perhaps TRBD1 as D (5 bases). This CDR3 has 15 amino acids. Looked up from germline, CDR1 is SGHRS and CDR2 is YFSETQ. V gave up 3 bases and J gave up 2 bases, with 11 bases separating them. CDR3 residues: CASSSKTATNEKLFF. For the CDR3, the DNA is TGCGCCAGCAGCTCGAAGACAGCGACTAATGAAAAACTGTTTTTT.

This clone was seen only a few times. The V call is TRBV28, the J call TRBJ2-3; possible D gene TRBD1, 8 bases. Germline CDR1 and CDR2: MDHEN and SYDVKM. The V and J ends lost 7 bases and 7 bases respectively, with 18 bases between them. This CDR3 is built from 14 residues. The CDR3 region has the DNA TGTGCCAGCATTGAGAACAGGGGGGGGAATACGCAGTATTTT. This encodes CASIENRGGNTQYF.

The gene calls are TRBV15 and TRBJ2-5; D tentatively reads TRBD1 or TRBD2 (5 bases each). The CDR3 spans 14 residues. Germline lookup yields CDR1 LNHNV and CDR2 YYDKDF (reference sequence). Trimming stripped 1 base from V and 9 bases from J, with 15 bases between. The CDR3 sequence is CATSRGGPAMAQYF. The CDR3 nucleotides read TGTGCCACCAGCAGAGGGGGACCGGCTATGGCCCAGTACTTC.

This chain uses TRBV9 with TRBJ2-1; D is uncertain. Germline V lookup: CDR1 SGDLS, CDR2 YYNGEE. V was cut by 0 bases and J by 3 bases, with 4 bases left in between. The CDR3 has 13 amino acids. The CDR3 sequence: CASSVAGYNEQFF. The CDR3 DNA is TGTGCCAGCAGCGTAGCAGGCTACAATGAGCAGTTCTTC. Full variable domain (missing parts from reference TRBV9 and TRBJ2-1): DSGVTQTPKHLITATGQRVTLRCSPRSGDLSVYWYQQSLDQGLQFLIQYYNGEERAKGNILERFSAQQFPDLHSELNLSSLELGDSALYFCASSVAGYNEQFFGPGTRLTVL.

This clone was recorded once. The chain has TRBV4-1 and TRBJ1-1; TRBD1 matches 9 bases. Germline CDR1 reads MGHRA; CDR2 reads YSYEKL. This CDR3 comprises 14 residues. Trimming cost V 6 bases and J 5 bases; bases outside gene matches: 7. CDR3 nucleotide sequence: TGCGCCAGCAGTAACGGACAGGGGTGGACTGAAGCTTTCTTT. Translated: CASSNGQGWTEAFF.

CDR3 nucleotides: TGTGCCAGCTCACCGATTGAGTCTGGAAACACCATATATTTT. Its translation: CASSPIESGNTIYF. The chain employs TRBV18 and TRBJ1-3; D is ambiguous. Germline-derived CDR1 and CDR2 are KGHSH and LQKENI. Trimming took off 3 bases at V and 1 base at J, with 7 bases between the two ends. The CDR3 contains 14 residues.

This sequence joins TRBV7-9 and TRBJ1-1; D unresolved. The germline V and J ends were trimmed by 1 base and 3 bases, with 9 bases remaining between them. Germline V gives CDR1 SEHNR, CDR2 FQNEAQ (reference sequence). There are 14 residues in the CDR3. Here the CDR3 reads CASSLEHSDTEAFF. The CDR3 bases are TGTGCCAGCAGCTTAGAACACTCTGACACTGAAGCTTTCTTT.

DNA for the CDR3: TGCGCCAGCAGCTTGGAGGACTCGAGGGGGGAGACCCAGTACTTC. Translating gives CASSLEDSRGETQYF. The rearrangement uses TRBV5-1 and TRBJ2-5; tentatively, D is TRBD1 (6 bases). The CDR3 length is 15 residues. Germline assignment: CDR1 SGHRS and CDR2 YFSETQ. V gave up 0 bases and J gave up 5 bases, with 14 bases separating them.

The chain has TRBV7-6 and TRBJ2-7, with TRBD1 matching 10 bases. The germline V gene encodes CDR1 SGHVS and CDR2 FNYEAQ. J lost 2 bases, V lost 2 bases, and 3 bases had no gene match. This CDR3 contains 15 residues. This CDR3 reads CASSLRTGGTYEQYF. The CDR3 DNA reads TGTGCCAGCAGCTTAAGGACAGGGGGAACCTACGAGCAGTACTTC.

J is TRBJ2-7 and V is TRBV5-1, with D perhaps assigned TRBD1 or TRBD2 (5 bases each). CDR3 length equals 16 residues. CDR1 and CDR2 from the germline V gene are SGHRS and YFSETQ. Trimming removed 0 bases at V and 0 bases at J, with 13 bases between. The CDR3 spells CASSLDGTFSSYEQYF. The CDR3 coding sequence is TGCGCCAGCAGCTTGGATGGGACGTTTAGCTCCTACGAGCAGTACTTC.

The V call is TRBV5-1, the J call TRBJ2-1; 13 nucleotides agree with TRBD2. J was trimmed by 7 bases and V by 4 bases; bases with no gene match: 5. Germline V gene lookup returns CDR1 SGHRS and CDR2 YFSETQ. This CDR3 region has 15 residues. In DNA, the CDR3 is TGCGCCAGCAGCCTGAAGACTAGCGGGAGGAATGAGCAGTTCTTC. Residues: CASSLKTSGRNEQFF. Combining the CDR3 with reference TRBV5-1 and TRBJ2-1 gives the whole variable domain KAGVTQTPRYLIKTRGQQVTLSCSPISGHRSVSWYQQTPGQGLQFLFEYFSETQRNKGNFPGRFSGRQFSNSRSEMNVSTLELGDSALYLCASSLKTSGRNEQFFGPGTRLTVL.

The chain links TRBV5-6 to TRBJ2-3; D call uncertain. Germline V lookup: CDR1 SGHDT, CDR2 YYEEEE. The CDR3 is 12 amino acids. V was shortened by 0 bases and J by 4 bases, with 3 bases between the two germline ends. This CDR3 is CASSLGADTQYF. The DNA for the CDR3 is TGTGCCAGCAGCTTGGGGGCAGATACGCAGTATTTT.

This clone was detected only a few times. This chain connects TRBV7-3 to TRBJ1-1, with a weak D call TRBD1 (5 bases). The CDR3 sequence is 13 residues long. V dropped 2 bases and J dropped 3 bases, with 7 bases sitting between them. Germline V gene data show CDR1 as SGHTA and CDR2 as FQGTGA. The CDR3 bases are TGTGCCAGCAGCTTAGACAGCTACACTGAAGCTTTCTTT. This codes for CASSLDSYTEAFF.

In its sample, this clone was seen once. The CDR3 DNA sequence: TGCGCCAGCAGCTTACAGGGGAGGGGTGAAAAACTGTTTTTT. Translation gives CASSLQGRGEKLFF. The chain joins TRBV5-1 to TRBJ1-4, with 7 bases matching TRBD1. In germline, CDR1 is SGHRS, CDR2 YFSETQ. Losses at the gene ends were 2 bases for V and 7 bases for J; bases not matched to a gene: 5. The CDR3 loop spans 14 amino acids. The complete variable domain, with remaining parts taken from reference TRBV5-1 and TRBJ1-4, reads KAGVTQTPRYLIKTRGQQVTLSCSPISGHRSVSWYQQTPGQGLQFLFEYFSETQRNKGNFPGRFSGRQFSNSRSEMNVSTLELGDSALYLCASSLQGRGEKLFFGSGTQLSVL.

J is TRBJ2-5 and V is TRBV5-1; TRBD1 agrees at 9 bases. Trimming removed 7 bases from V and 5 bases from J; junction bases left unmatched: 6. This CDR3 has 13 residues. CDR1 and CDR2 (germline): SGHRS, YFSETQ. The chain's CDR3 is CASFQGQGETQYF. Written as DNA, the CDR3 is TGCGCCAGCTTCCAAGGACAGGGGGAGACCCAGTACTTC.